This T cell receptor (beta chain) was observed in a study of Graves' ophthalmopathy and Graves' hyperthyroidism. This clonotype was seen repeatedly, ten times or more. With 0 bases clipped from V and 2 bases from J, the junction kept 1 base outside the gene matches. The length of the CDR3 is 15 residues. Germline CDR1 is MNHEY and CDR2 is SVGAGI. RNA transcripts were the source from which TCR beta CDR3 regions were amplified. The first-round RT-PCR employed HTBI primers together with the Qiagen OneStep RT-PCR kit. A multiplex PCR was then performed as the second round. TCRdb itself ran the multiplex PCR reads through MiXCR, one entry per CDR3 protein. The sample consists of about 620,000 distinct CDR3 sequences, 22% of them appearing once.

Sample: peripheral blood. The chain employs TRBV6-5 and TRBJ2-5; 9 nucleotides line up with TRBD2. This sequence was found in a woman aged 18-30 years with stable Graves' hyperthyroidism. Some clones in this sample may be carry-over from other donors' samples. The CDR3 region is CASSYSAGGQETQYF. CDR3 coding DNA: TGTGCCAGCAGTTACTCGGCGGGGGGGCAAGAGACCCAGTACTTC.